This T cell receptor beta chain appears in the sequencing data of a study of tumor-infiltrating lymphocytes in localized non-small cell lung cancer. Measured with immunoSEQ multiplex PCR; TCRdb has only the in-frame clones, and not every one. Of 12,000 or so clones listed, 78% are singletons. V dropped 4 bases and J dropped 5 bases, with 14 bases sitting between them. The CDR3 loop spans 15 amino acids. Germline values: CDR1 LNHDA, CDR2 SQIVND (reference sequence). The chain joins TRBV19 to TRBJ2-2; D gene uncertain. The specimen sequenced was lung tumor tissue. The TCR was taken from a human donor with non-small cell lung cancer. Here the CDR3 reads CASSRALASTGELFF. The CDR3 nucleotides are TGTGCCAGTAGTAGGGCTCTGGCTAGTACCGGGGAGCTGTTTTTT.